This TCR beta chain emerged from a study of blood T cells in healthy people across ages. A second PCR, run for about 6 to 11 cycles, used a sample-barcoded 5' primer plus a J-beta primer mix. From the 5' RACE reads, TCRdb called clonotypes with MiXCR, one entry per CDR3 protein. The repertoire holds over a million distinct CDR3 sequences, 59% seen once, with 6.5% to 8.5% in the top ten. This clonotype was counted between two and nine times. Its matching antigen is unknown. The CDR3 consists of 16 residues. Losses at the gene ends were 1 base for V and 5 bases for J; bases not matched to a gene: 5. Germline CDR1 reads SGHRS; CDR2 reads YFSETQ. Study-wide findings and caveats: Estimates based on one million T cells were treated as lower bounds. Long-lived donors exceeded aged donors in naive CD4+ cells and diversity.

The rearrangement uses TRBV5-1 and TRBJ2-1; 11 nucleotides align to TRBD2. Sequenced: blood. This receptor was identified in a man between 18 and 35 years old in good health. CDR3 in DNA: TGCGCCAGCAGCTTGAGACTAGCGGGATCTAACAATGAGCAGTTCTTC. Amino acids: CASSLRLAGSNNEQFF.